One and the same sample provided the 10 T cell receptor beta chains below, sequenced in a study of CD8+ T cells in alopecia areata. Treatment indicated: oral pan-JAK inhibitor, 5-10 mg twice daily. RNA extraction and reverse transcription yielded cDNA as sequencing template. The table came from immunoSEQ multiplex PCR; TCRdb's copy has only in-frame clones and leaves some out. The sample lists about 160,000 clones, less than 70% occurring once. The sequences come from CD4+ T cells sorted from blood, collected at week 4, from a patient treated with tofacitinib. Every receptor here comes from a human donor with alopecia areata.

This clone was seen just once. The gene calls are TRBV2 and TRBJ1-5; a weak D match, TRBD1 (5 bases). CDR1 and CDR2 from the germline V gene are SNHLY and FYNNEI. Deletions cut 6 bases from V and 3 bases from J, with 15 bases between. The CDR3 extends over 15 amino acids. The chain's CDR3 is CASRKRDGDNQPQHF. The CDR3 bases are TGTGCCAGCAGGAAAAGGGACGGCGACAATCAGCCCCAGCATTTT.

This chain connects TRBV18 to TRBJ2-5; no firm D call. Germline V CDR1 and CDR2: KGHSH, LQKENI. The CDR3 is 12 amino acids. V lost 0 bases to trimming and J lost 3 bases, with 2 bases between them. The CDR3 DNA reads TGTGCCAGCTCACCACCAGAAGAGACCCAGTACTTC. This encodes CASSPPEETQYF.

This clone has only a few counts. The rearrangement links TRBV19 to TRBJ1-1; no definite D call. Germline V gene sequence: CDR1 LNHDA, CDR2 SQIVND (reference sequence). CDR3 size: 15 residues. V was cut by 7 bases and J by 4 bases, with 19 bases left in between. Written as DNA, the CDR3 is TGTGCCAGTATCTGGGGTACCCCCTCGGGCACTGAAGCTTTCTTT. Translation: CASIWGTPSGTEAFF.

V and J are TRBV7-3 and TRBJ2-5; D not certain. This CDR3 has 13 amino acids. Trimming removed 5 bases from V and 5 bases from J, with 12 bases in between. Germline values: CDR1 SGHTA, CDR2 FQGTGA. CDR3 nucleotides: TGTGCCAGCAGCATCACGGGTCTGGAGACCCAGTACTTC. As protein: CASSITGLETQYF. The full variable domain, completed using reference TRBV7-3 and TRBJ2-5, is GAGVSQTPSNKVTEKGKYVELRCDPISGHTALYWYRQSLGQGPEFLIYFQGTGAADDSGLPNDRFFAVRPEGSVSTLKIQRTERGDSAVYLCASSITGLETQYFGPGTRLLVL.

This clone is deemed medium-sized. The chain has TRBV29-1 and TRBJ2-5; the D gene could be TRBD1 or TRBD2 (5 bases each). Germline lookup yields CDR1 SQVTM and CDR2 ANQGSEA. Trimming removed 8 bases at V and 1 base at J, with 14 bases between. The CDR3 contains 13 residues. This CDR3 reads CSTRPGTQETQYF. Here the CDR3 DNA reads TGCAGCACCCGCCCCGGGACCCAAGAGACCCAGTACTTC.

There are a few counts of this clone. The chain employs TRBV5-1 and TRBJ1-2; D remains unclear. Germline V gene data show CDR1 as SGHRS and CDR2 as YFSETQ. The ends were cut back, 5 bases at V and 0 bases at J, with 14 bases in the middle. CDR3 length equals 15 residues. CDR3 bases: TGCGCCAGCAGGACTACTTCAGCGACTAACTATGGCTACACCTTC. Amino acid sequence: CASRTTSATNYGYTF.

The chain joins TRBV29-1 to TRBJ2-5, with D perhaps given as TRBD1 or TRBD2 (5 bases each). The germline gives CDR1 SQVTM, CDR2 ANQGSEA. V shed 6 bases and J shed 5 bases, with 22 bases lying between them. The CDR3 sequence is 15 residues long. DNA of the CDR3: TGCAGCGTCCAGGGAAGACGGGGAAACCCGGAGACCCAGTACTTC. This sequence encodes CSVQGRRGNPETQYF.

The gene calls are TRBV5-6 and TRBJ1-1; 8 bases agree with TRBD1. In germline, CDR1 is SGHDT, CDR2 YYEEEE. The length of the CDR3 is 16 residues. V shed 0 bases, J shed 5 bases, and the junction held 9 bases outside the gene matches. The CDR3 DNA follows: TGTGCCAGCAGCTTGGGGGACAGGCCTTTGGAAACTGAAGCTTTCTTT. This translates into CASSLGDRPLETEAFF.

The rearrangement uses TRBV29-1 and TRBJ2-3; D call uncertain. The germline V gene encodes CDR1 SQVTM and CDR2 ANQGSEA. V lost 4 bases and J lost 0, with 8 bases in between. The CDR3 has 13 residues. The CDR3 DNA sequence: TGCAGCGTTGCTGGCTCTAGCACAGATACGCAGTATTTT. This codes for CSVAGSSTDTQYF.

The CDR3 protein is CASSSYRGRETQYF. The CDR3 DNA follows: TGTGCCAGCAGCTCCTACAGGGGTAGAGAGACCCAGTACTTC. The V call is TRBV7-9, the J call TRBJ2-5; 7 bases map to TRBD1. V trimming: 4 bases; J trimming: 4 bases; junction bases outside the gene matches: 6. Per the germline V gene, CDR1 is SEHNR and CDR2 is FQNEAQ (reference sequence). This CDR3 spans 14 amino acids.